A selection of T cell receptor beta chains follows, all from one sample in a study of blood T cell repertoires in COVID-19. The assay was immunoSEQ multiplex PCR, and TCRdb's table has in-frame clones only and misses some. The sample has about 320,000 clones, 90% seen once. Specimen: PBMCs or T cells enriched from blood (not recorded which). The receptors were gathered from a woman younger than 45 who had been exposed to COVID-19. Both conserved end residues are part of each CDR3. The order of the fields is D gene, J gene, clone size, V gene, CDR3 DNA, CDR3 protein. The D gene is left open where the match is weak. The size field is filled for only some rows; it gives once, few, many or a size class.

D gene: TRBD1
J gene: TRBJ1-2
clone size: NA
V gene: TRBV4-1
CDR3 DNA: TGCGCCAGCAGCCAAGTCCTGATCCGGACAGGGGGCAGAGGCTACACCTTC
CDR3 protein: CASSQVLIRTGGRGYTF

D gene: TRBD2
J gene: TRBJ2-1
clone size: NA
V gene: TRBV11-2
CDR3 DNA: TGTGCCAGCAGCTTGGGGCGGGGGGCCTCCTACAATGAGCAGTTCTTC
CDR3 protein: CASSLGRGASYNEQFF

D gene: NA
J gene: TRBJ1-1
clone size: NA
V gene: TRBV7-9
CDR3 DNA: TGTGCCAGCAGCTTAGGTCGGGTGGGGAGAGACACTGAAGCTTTCTTT
CDR3 protein: CASSLGRVGRDTEAFF

D gene: NA
J gene: TRBJ1-2
clone size: once
V gene: TRBV3-1/TRBV3-2
CDR3 DNA: TGTGCCAGCAGGGGCAGGGAGGTTGGCTACACCTTC
CDR3 protein: CASRGREVGYTF

D gene: TRBD1
J gene: TRBJ1-4
clone size: NA
V gene: TRBV29-1
CDR3 DNA: TGCAGCGTTTTCCAGGGGGCTAATGAAAAACTGTTTTTT
CDR3 protein: CSVFQGANEKLFF

D gene: NA
J gene: TRBJ1-2
clone size: once
V gene: TRBV18
CDR3 DNA: TGTGCCAGCTCACCAACGCCGGCGGCTAACTATGGCTACACCTTC
CDR3 protein: CASSPTPAANYGYTF

D gene: NA
J gene: TRBJ1-1
clone size: NA
V gene: TRBV7-9
CDR3 DNA: TGTGCCAGCAGCGGCGAGGGAGGGGGTCGGGGTACTGAAGCTTTCTTT
CDR3 protein: CASSGEGGGRGTEAFF

D gene: NA
J gene: TRBJ1-2
clone size: NA
V gene: TRBV23-1
CDR3 DNA: TGCGCCAGCAGTCTCCCCCGGGGGGTCTATGGCTACACCTTC
CDR3 protein: CASSLPRGVYGYTF

D gene: NA
J gene: TRBJ2-7
clone size: NA
V gene: TRBV21-1
CDR3 DNA: TGTGCCAGCAACCCGGGACTAGCGGGGGGCCAGAGGGAGCAGTACTTC
CDR3 protein: CASNPGLAGGQREQYF

D gene: NA
J gene: TRBJ2-1
clone size: once
V gene: TRBV19
CDR3 DNA: TGTGCCAGTAGAGACAGCTACTCCTACAATGAGCAGTTCTTC
CDR3 protein: CASRDSYSYNEQFF

D gene: TRBD1
J gene: TRBJ1-5
clone size: NA
V gene: TRBV7-2
CDR3 DNA: TGTGCCAGCAGCTTGGTAGGGGGCGTTATCAATCAGCCCCAGCATTTT
CDR3 protein: CASSLVGGVINQPQHF

D gene: TRBD1
J gene: TRBJ1-1
clone size: NA
V gene: TRBV10-3
CDR3 DNA: TGTGCCATCAGTGAGTCCTCCGGGACAGGGATGAACACTGAAGCTTTCTTT
CDR3 protein: CAISESSGTGMNTEAFF

D gene: NA
J gene: TRBJ2-3
clone size: NA
V gene: TRBV24-1
CDR3 DNA: TGTGCCACCAGTGGCCTATCCAGCACAGATACGCAGTATTTT
CDR3 protein: CATSGLSSTDTQYF

D gene: TRBD1
J gene: TRBJ1-5
clone size: NA
V gene: TRBV29-1
CDR3 DNA: TGCAGCGTTTCGACAGGGATAAGCAATCAGCCCCAGCATTTT
CDR3 protein: CSVSTGISNQPQHF

D gene: TRBD2
J gene: TRBJ2-5
clone size: NA
V gene: TRBV7-9
CDR3 DNA: TGTGCCAGCAGCTTATGGATAGCGGGGGTAGGAGAGACCCAGTACTTC
CDR3 protein: CASSLWIAGVGETQYF

D gene: NA
J gene: TRBJ1-2
clone size: NA
V gene: TRBV19
CDR3 DNA: TGTGCCAGTAGTATAGATGGCTTTTTGGACATTTCTACCTTC
CDR3 protein: CASSIDGFLDISTF

D gene: NA
J gene: TRBJ2-2
clone size: once
V gene: TRBV7-7
CDR3 DNA: TGTGCCAGCAGCTTAGGGACAACAACTGCCCCCGGGGAGCTGTTTTTT
CDR3 protein: CASSLGTTTAPGELFF

D gene: NA
J gene: TRBJ1-6
clone size: NA
V gene: TRBV18
CDR3 DNA: TGTGCCAGCTCACCACTAAGCCATATCTCCTATAATTCACCCCTCCACTTT
CDR3 protein: CASSPLSHISYNSPLHF